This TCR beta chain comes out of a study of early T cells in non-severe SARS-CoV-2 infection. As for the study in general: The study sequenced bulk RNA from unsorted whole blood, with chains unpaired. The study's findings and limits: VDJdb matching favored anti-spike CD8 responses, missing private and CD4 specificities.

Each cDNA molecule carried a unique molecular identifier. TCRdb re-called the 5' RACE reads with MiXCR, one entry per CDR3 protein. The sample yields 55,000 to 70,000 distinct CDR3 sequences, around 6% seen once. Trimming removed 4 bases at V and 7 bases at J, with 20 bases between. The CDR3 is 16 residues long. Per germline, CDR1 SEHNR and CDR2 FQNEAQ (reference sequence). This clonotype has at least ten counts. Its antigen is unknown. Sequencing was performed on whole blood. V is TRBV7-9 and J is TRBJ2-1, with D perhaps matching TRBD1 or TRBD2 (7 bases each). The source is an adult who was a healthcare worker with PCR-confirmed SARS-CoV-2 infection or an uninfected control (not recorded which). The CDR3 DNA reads TGTGCCAGCAGCTCAAGGGGAGGGGGCGGAGGTAATGAGCAGTTCTTC. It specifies CASSSRGGGGGNEQFF.